The 6 T cell receptor beta chains below come from one sample, sequenced in a study of CD4 T cells in relation to SARS-CoV-2 and coronaviruses. The unexposed donors gave CD4+ T cells in about 2011-2018, prior to COVID-19. CD4+ T cells were isolated from the cells after 10 days of culture. The repertoire was sequenced with immunoSEQ multiplex PCR; TCRdb's copy has only in-frame clones and lacks some. Among some 19,000 clones listed, under 85% were seen once. These receptors' targets are unknown. The sample taken for sequencing was CD4+ T cells from PBMCs, cultured in vitro. Source of these receptors: a human donor in good health.

The rearrangement joins TRBV7-3 to TRBJ2-1; 8 bases fit TRBD2. With 6 bases clipped from V and 0 bases from J, the junction kept 10 bases outside the gene matches. The CDR3 spans 17 residues. Per germline, CDR1 SGHTA and CDR2 FQGTGA. CDR3 amino acids: CASRGRTSGSSYNEQFF. In nucleotides, the CDR3 is TGTGCCAGCAGGGGTCGCACTAGCGGAAGCTCCTACAATGAGCAGTTCTTC.

The CDR3 coding sequence is TGTGCCAGCAGCCAAGATGGGACCGCCGTGGCCAACGTCCTGACTTTC. Amino acid sequence: CASSQDGTAVANVLTF. The rearrangement joins TRBV3-1 (or the pseudogene TRBV3-2) to TRBJ2-6, with D possibly called TRBD1 or TRBD2 (5 bases each). Germline values: CDR1 LGHDT, CDR2 YNNKEL (reference sequence). V lost 0 bases and J 6 bases, leaving 12 bases between the germline ends. This CDR3 has 16 residues.

The chain carries TRBV3-1 (or the pseudogene TRBV3-2) and TRBJ2-7; D uncertain. The germline V gene encodes CDR1 LGHDT and CDR2 YNNKEL (reference sequence). With 2 bases removed from V and 0 bases from J, the gap between germline ends came to 2 bases. This CDR3 region has 12 residues. CDR3 nucleotide sequence: TGTGCCAGCAGCCAATTCTCCTACGAGCAGTACTTC. This encodes CASSQFSYEQYF.

The chain carries TRBV12-5 and TRBJ1-1; D is ambiguous. Germline V gene data show CDR1 as LGHNT and CDR2 as FRNRAP. This CDR3 is built from 15 residues. V dropped 6 bases and J dropped 1 base, with 15 bases sitting between them. This CDR3 is CASGLRVKSNTEAFF. The DNA of the CDR3 is TGTGCTAGTGGACTAAGGGTAAAATCGAACACTGAAGCTTTCTTT.

The chain has TRBV10-3 and TRBJ2-3, with a tentative D call TRBD2 (5 bases). The CDR3 length is 22 residues. From germline, CDR1 is ENHRY and CDR2 SYGVKD. V dropped 6 bases and J dropped 2 bases, with 36 bases sitting between them. CDR3 sequence: CAIRDQLVGASGTDSLTDTQYF. In DNA, the CDR3 is TGTGCCATCAGGGATCAACTGGTCGGAGCCAGCGGCACCGATTCACTCACAGATACGCAGTATTTT.

This chain connects TRBV5-5 to TRBJ2-7; no clear D. The CDR3 spans 14 residues. V was clipped by 3 bases and J by 5 bases, with 15 bases between them. The germline V gene encodes CDR1 SGHKS and CDR2 YYEKEE (reference sequence). DNA for the CDR3: TGTGCCAGCAGCTCTCAAGGGAATGCGGACGAGCAGTACTTC. This sequence encodes CASSSQGNADEQYF.